This T cell receptor beta chain was recorded in a study of molecular identifiers for immune sequencing clone quantification. Study results and limitations: Molecules of identical TCR sharing a barcode could underestimate highly expanded clone sizes.

Generation of bulk TCR libraries relied on previously described methods and listed TCR primers. TCRdb used MiXCR to reprocess the PCR reads, holding one entry per CDR3 protein. The sample carries about 510,000 distinct CDR3 sequences, about a quarter recorded once. The naive CD8 libraries originated from between 20,000 and 1,000,000 sorted cells and drew on 10%, 30% or 50% RNA. Naive CD8 T cells, phenotype CD8+CD4-CCR7+CD45RA+, were sorted. V lost 5 bases and J lost 1, with 17 bases in between. The CDR3 contains 16 residues. This clonotype was counted a single time. The target antigen is unknown. Since a much larger clone is just one base distant, this may be a read error. The CDR3 end shows no conserved phenylalanine or tryptophan, and so a read error is likely.

The sequenced sample consisted of naive CD8+ T cells from blood, with Jurkat cell RNA spiked in. Subset meaning: FACS-sorted CD8+CD4-CCR7+CD45RA+ naive T cells. This TCR derives from a human donor in good health. Some libraries in this study had Jurkat cell RNA spiked in. The chain has TRBV12-3 or TRBV12-4 and TRBJ2-5, with a possible D match to TRBD1 (6 bases). CDR3 sequence (DNA): TGTGCCAGCAGTCCTTCTCAGGGGATCTCCCAAGAGACCCAGTACTTA. This codes for CASSPSQGISQETQYL.